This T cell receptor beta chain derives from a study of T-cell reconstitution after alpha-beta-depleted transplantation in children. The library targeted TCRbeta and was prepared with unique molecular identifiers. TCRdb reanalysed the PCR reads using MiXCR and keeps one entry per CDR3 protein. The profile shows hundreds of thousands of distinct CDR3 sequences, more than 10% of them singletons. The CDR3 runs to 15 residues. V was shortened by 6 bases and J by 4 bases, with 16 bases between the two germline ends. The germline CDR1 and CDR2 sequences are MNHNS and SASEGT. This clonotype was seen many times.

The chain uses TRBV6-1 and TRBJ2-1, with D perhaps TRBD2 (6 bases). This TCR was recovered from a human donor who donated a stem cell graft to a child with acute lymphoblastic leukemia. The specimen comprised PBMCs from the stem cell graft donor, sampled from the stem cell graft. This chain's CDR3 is CASSDGVGGYNEQFF. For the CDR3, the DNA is TGTGCCAGCAGCGACGGGGTGGGAGGATACAATGAGCAGTTCTTC.